The T cell receptor (beta chain) under discussion was sequenced for a study of control samples from healthy donors and cancer patients. Germline assignment: CDR1 MGHDK and CDR2 SYGVNS. Trimming removed 8 bases from V and 3 bases from J; junction bases left unmatched: 5. This CDR3 has 13 amino acids. Some clones are missing from TCRdb's copy, which holds only in-frame ones; the method was immunoSEQ multiplex PCR. This table holds about 410,000 clones, 75% to 95% found once. The gene calls are TRBV25-1 and TRBJ1-1; TRBD1 matches at 8 bases. The TCR sequence derives from a man aged 40-49 years with head and neck cancer. Material: PBMCs. The CDR3 coding sequence is TGTGCCAGCGTAGACAGGGGTGACACTGAAGCTTTCTTT. This encodes CASVDRGDTEAFF.